A selection of T cell receptor beta chains follows, all from one sample in a study of cytomegalovirus exposure and HLA in healthy donors. Method: immunoSEQ multiplex PCR; TCRdb's copy keeps in-frame clones and lacks some. The sample data list about 200,000 clones. The sample consisted of PBMCs. Every receptor here comes from a man aged 30 to 45 in good health and CMV-seronegative. Both conserved end residues are trimmed from each CDR3. D genes are given only for firm matches.

TRBV28	.	TRBJ1-1	ASSLGGMNTEAF
TRBV5-1	.	TRBJ2-3	ASSPGEGVTDTQY
TRBV10-3	TRBD1	TRBJ2-7	AISIGTGRRDEQY
TRBV6-6	.	TRBJ2-7	ASRATGESSYEQY
TRBV7-8	.	TRBJ2-1	ASSLGGIEQF
TRBV25-1	TRBD1	TRBJ2-6	ASSDPTGSGANVLT
TRBV6-5	.	TRBJ2-7	ASSYGLSAGTYEQY
TRBV11-2	.	TRBJ1-2	ASSLDGTSVPGYT
TRBV15	.	TRBJ1-1	ATSRDRQKAF
TRBV27	.	TRBJ1-2	ASSGGGVSYGYT
TRBV19	TRBD1	TRBJ1-4	ASSGLGTATVASNEKLF
TRBV19	TRBD1	TRBJ2-1	ASIDRGNNEQF
TRBV25-1	.	TRBJ2-7	ASRGPKIYEQY
TRBV6-5	.	TRBJ1-5	ASSSGYSNQPQH
TRBV4-1	.	TRBJ1-5	ASSQTGISNQPQH
TRBV5-1	.	TRBJ1-1	ASKRVRLGVNTEAF
TRBV28	TRBD1	TRBJ2-7	ASSSRAGTGSFEQY
TRBV5-1	.	TRBJ1-1	ASSSGMNTEAF
TRBV10-1	TRBD1	TRBJ1-6	ASSRQGNSPLH
TRBV5-1	TRBD1	TRBJ2-2	ASSPGQDQYRDTGELF
TRBV11-2	.	TRBJ2-2	ASSTGNLNTGELF
TRBV7-9	TRBD1	TRBJ2-5	ASSFKRDSLQETQY
TRBV9	TRBD2	TRBJ2-1	ASSFLAGGENEQF
TRBV6-5	.	TRBJ2-7	ASSYGGAVGTEQY
TRBV19	TRBD1	TRBJ1-1	ASLNGDRVPTEAF
TRBV2	TRBD1	TRBJ2-3	ASSEANRGLGTDTQY
TRBV4-2	.	TRBJ2-1	ASMGSPYNEQF
TRBV15	.	TRBJ1-4	ATRPGMSEKLF
TRBV30	.	TRBJ1-2	AWSQSVNYGYT
TRBV5-1	.	TRBJ2-1	ASSLPQGGVSNEQF
TRBV5-1	TRBD1	TRBJ1-3	ASSLLDRTSGNTIY
TRBV5-1	TRBD2	TRBJ2-1	ASTAGGSYNEQF
TRBV7-9	TRBD1	TRBJ1-1	ASSLADRGKAF
TRBV5-1	.	TRBJ2-7	ASSISTGLDYEQY
TRBV19	TRBD2	TRBJ2-7	ASSRGGEGEQY
TRBV28	TRBD1	TRBJ1-5	ASSPGTVNQPQH
TRBV10-3	.	TRBJ1-1	AISESRGFNTEAF
TRBV7-8	TRBD2	TRBJ2-5	ASSAHRSTSGGETQY
TRBV25-1	TRBD1	TRBJ1-1	ASSGDYRGGGNTEAF
TRBV13	.	TRBJ2-3	ASSLDWAVDTQY
TRBV6-5	TRBD2	TRBJ2-3	ASSSPRGAGGGTQY
TRBV10-2	TRBD2	TRBJ2-5	ASSDPGLAGETQY
TRBV5-1	.	TRBJ1-2	ASRPLAGDGYT
TRBV7-6	TRBD2	TRBJ2-3	ASSTGTSGGVDQSSRYTQY
TRBV6-5	TRBD1	TRBJ1-1	ASRQGDNWNTEAF